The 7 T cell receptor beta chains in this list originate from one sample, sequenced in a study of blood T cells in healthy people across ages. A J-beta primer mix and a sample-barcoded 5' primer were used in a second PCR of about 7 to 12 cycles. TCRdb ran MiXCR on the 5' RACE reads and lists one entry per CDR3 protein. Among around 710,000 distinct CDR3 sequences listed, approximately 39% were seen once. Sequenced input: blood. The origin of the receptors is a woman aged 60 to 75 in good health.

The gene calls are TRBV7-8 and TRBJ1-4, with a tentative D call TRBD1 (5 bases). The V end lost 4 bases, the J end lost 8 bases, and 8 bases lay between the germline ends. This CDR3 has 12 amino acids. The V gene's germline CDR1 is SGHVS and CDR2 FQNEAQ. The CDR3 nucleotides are TGTGCCAGCAGCTCGGGGCGGGAAAAACTGTTTTTT. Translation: CASSSGREKLFF.

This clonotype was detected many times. CDR3 sequence reads: CASSFAANYGYTF. CDR3 sequence (DNA): TGTGCCAGCAGCTTTGCAGCTAACTATGGCTACACCTTC. The chain carries TRBV7-2 and TRBJ1-2; the D is unclear. CDR1 SGHTA and CDR2 FQGNSA come from the germline V gene. V dropped 3 bases and J dropped 0 bases, with 5 bases sitting between them. The CDR3 length is 13 residues. Together with reference TRBV7-2 and TRBJ1-2, the CDR3 gives the full variable domain: GAGVSQSPSNKVTEKGKDVELRCDPISGHTALYWYRQSLGQGLEFLIYFQGNSAPDKSGLPSDRFSAERTGGSVSTLTIQRTQQEDSAVYLCASSFAANYGYTFGSGTRLTVV.

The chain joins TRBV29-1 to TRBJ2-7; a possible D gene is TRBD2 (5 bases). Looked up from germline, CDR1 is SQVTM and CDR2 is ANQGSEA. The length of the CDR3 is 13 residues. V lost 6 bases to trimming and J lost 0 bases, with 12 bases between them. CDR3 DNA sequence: TGCAGCGTACTAAGCCGGGACTCCTACGAGCAGTACTTC. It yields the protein CSVLSRDSYEQYF.

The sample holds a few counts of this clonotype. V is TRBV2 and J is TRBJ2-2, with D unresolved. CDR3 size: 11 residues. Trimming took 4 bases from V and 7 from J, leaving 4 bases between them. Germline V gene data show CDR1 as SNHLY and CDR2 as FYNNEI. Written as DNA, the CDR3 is TGTGCCAGCAGTGTGGTCGGGGAGCTGTTTTTT. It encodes CASSVVGELFF.

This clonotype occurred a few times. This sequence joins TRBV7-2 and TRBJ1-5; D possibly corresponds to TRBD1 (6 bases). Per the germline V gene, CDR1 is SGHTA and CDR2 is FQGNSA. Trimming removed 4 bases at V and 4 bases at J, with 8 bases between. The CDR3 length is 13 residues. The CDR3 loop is CASSSDRNQPQHF. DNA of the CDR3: TGTGCCAGCAGCTCGGACAGAAATCAGCCCCAGCATTTT.

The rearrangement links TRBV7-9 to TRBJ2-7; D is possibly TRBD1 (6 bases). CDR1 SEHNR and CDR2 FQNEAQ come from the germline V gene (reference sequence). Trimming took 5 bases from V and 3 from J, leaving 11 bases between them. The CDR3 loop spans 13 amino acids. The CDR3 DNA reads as TGTGCCAGCAGCCGGACAGTGATCTACGAGCAGTACTTC. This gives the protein CASSRTVIYEQYF.

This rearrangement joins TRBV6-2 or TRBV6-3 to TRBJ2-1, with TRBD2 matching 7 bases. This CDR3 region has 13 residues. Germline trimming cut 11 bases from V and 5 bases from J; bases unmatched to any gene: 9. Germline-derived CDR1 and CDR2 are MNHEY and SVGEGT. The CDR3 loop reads CASAGWSNNEQFF. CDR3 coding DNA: TGTGCCTCAGCGGGGTGGAGCAACAATGAGCAGTTCTTC.